Listed below are T cell receptor beta chains from one sample, sequenced in a study of a mutant IDH1 vaccine in newly diagnosed glioma. The protocol was immunoSEQ multiplex PCR, while the TCRdb copy is restricted to in-frame clones and leaves out a portion. The sample lists some 56,000 clones, approximately 71% seen once, with roughly 5% in the top ten. For these receptors, no antigen is known. The source material was PBMCs, sampled from a glioma patient whose treatment included an IDH1 peptide vaccine. All receptors derive from a man aged 45-65 years with glioma. CDR3s include the opening cysteine and the closing phenylalanine or tryptophan. D genes are given only for firm matches. Clone size is given for some rows only: seen once, a few or many times, or a class if the clone is expanded.

abundance,d_gene,j_gene,len,v_gene,CDR3aa,CDR3nt
few,.,TRBJ1-2,12,TRBV19,CASNLDGYGYTF,TGTGCCAGTAACCTCGACGGCTATGGCTACACCTTC
.,.,TRBJ1-1,13,TRBV9,CASSVESAGVVFF,TGTGCCAGCAGCGTAGAGTCGGCAGGGGTGGTTTTCTTT
once,TRBD1,TRBJ1-1,15,TRBV4-3,CASSLNRGRGTEAFF,TGCGCCAGCAGCCTCAACAGGGGCAGGGGAACTGAAGCTTTCTTT
few,TRBD2,TRBJ2-5,17,TRBV18,CASSPPWASGFQETQYF,TGTGCCAGCTCACCACCGTGGGCTAGCGGTTTCCAAGAGACCCAGTACTTC
.,TRBD2,TRBJ2-3,15,TRBV6-6,CASSPSAGGPDTQYF,TGTGCCAGCAGTCCCTCAGCGGGGGGGCCAGATACGCAGTATTTT
.,TRBD2,TRBJ2-1,17,TRBV9,CASSVGGLAGAWDEQFF,TGTGCCAGCAGCGTAGGGGGACTAGCGGGGGCGTGGGATGAGCAGTTCTTC
once,.,TRBJ2-7,13,TRBV29-1,CSVDTTGTYEQYF,TGCAGCGTTGACACGACGGGAACCTACGAGCAGTACTTC
.,TRBD1,TRBJ1-2,15,TRBV7-2,CASSRGQGVDYGYTF,TGTGCCAGCAGCCGAGGACAGGGGGTTGACTATGGCTACACCTTC
few,TRBD1,TRBJ2-4,14,TRBV14,CASSPHRGPDIQYF,TGTGCCAGCAGCCCTCACAGGGGGCCGGACATTCAGTACTTC
.,.,TRBJ2-2,16,TRBV4-1,CASSQDQGANTGELFF,TGCGCCAGCAGCCAAGATCAGGGCGCGAACACCGGGGAGCTGTTTTTT
.,.,TRBJ1-5,12,TRBV6-1,CASIGANQPQHF,TGTGCCAGCATTGGGGCCAATCAGCCCCAGCATTTT
.,TRBD1,TRBJ2-2,16,TRBV5-6,CASSSLGTGTSGELFF,TGTGCCAGCAGCTCCCTTGGGACAGGGACATCCGGGGAGCTGTTTTTT
.,TRBD2,TRBJ2-1,15,TRBV10-3,CAISEREAGDNEQFF,TGTGCCATCAGTGAACGTGAAGCGGGGGACAATGAGCAGTTCTTC
.,.,TRBJ2-1,14,TRBV7-3,CASSPESGILEQFF,TGTGCCAGCAGCCCCGAGTCGGGGATTCTTGAGCAGTTCTTC